This entry lists 24 T cell receptor beta chains sequenced from one sample in a study of blood T cell repertoires in COVID-19. Here immunoSEQ multiplex PCR was the method, and the copy in TCRdb shows in-frame clones only, minus some. Among over 50,000 clones listed, around 85% were seen once. The sequenced sample was peripheral blood. The receptors originated from a human donor in a cohort sampled during active COVID-19.

CDR3 region: CASRELAGGLDEQFF. The CDR3 bases are TGTGCCAGTAGGGAACTAGCGGGGGGCTTGGATGAGCAGTTCTTC. The chain combines TRBV19 with TRBJ2-1; 12 bases are shared with TRBD2. The germline CDR1 and CDR2 sequences are LNHDA and SQIVND (reference sequence). Trimming at V came to 6 bases and at J to 8 bases, leaving 8 bases not matched to a gene. The CDR3 length is 15 residues.

The CDR3 sequence is CASSAPPGTAREFNEQFF. In DNA, the CDR3 is TGTGCCAGCAGCGCACCACCCGGGACAGCGAGAGAGTTCAATGAGCAGTTCTTC. The chain employs TRBV7-9 and TRBJ2-1, with TRBD1 matching over 7 bases. Trimming removed 5 bases from V and 6 bases from J; junction bases left unmatched: 19. CDR1 SEHNR and CDR2 FQNEAQ come from the germline V gene (reference sequence). The CDR3 loop spans 18 amino acids.

The V gene is TRBV4-2, the J gene TRBJ2-7, with TRBD1 as a possible D gene (6 bases). The CDR3 sequence is 14 residues long. V was trimmed by 1 base and J by 4 bases, leaving 11 bases between them. Germline V gene data show CDR1 as LGHNA and CDR2 as YNFKEQ. The CDR3 region has the DNA TGTGCCAGCAGCCAAGTAGGAACAGGGTACGAGCAGTACTTC. This encodes CASSQVGTGYEQYF.

This sequence joins TRBV5-1 and TRBJ2-7; TRBD2 aligns across 7 bases. Trimming took 4 bases from V and 4 from J; bases not matched to a gene: 8. CDR1 and CDR2 from the germline V gene are SGHRS and YFSETQ. The CDR3 is made up of 14 amino acids. CDR3 coding DNA: TGCGCCAGCAGCGCGGGAGAGGGGAAGTACGAGCAGTACTTC. It specifies CASSAGEGKYEQYF.

This chain links TRBV28 with TRBJ2-7; D might be TRBD1 (6 bases). The germline V gene encodes CDR1 MDHEN and CDR2 SYDVKM. With 1 base removed from V and 5 bases from J, the gap between germline ends came to 18 bases. The CDR3 covers 16 residues. CDR3 sequence: CASSLFGKGVRNEQYF. In nucleotides, the CDR3 is TGTGCCAGCAGTTTATTCGGAAAGGGGGTACGAAACGAGCAGTACTTC.

This chain connects TRBV5-4 to TRBJ2-1; 7 bases align to TRBD2. Germline V lookup: CDR1 SGHNT, CDR2 YYREEE (reference sequence). Trimming removed 5 bases from V and 7 bases from J; junction bases left unmatched: 3. The CDR3 is made up of 12 amino acids. The chain's CDR3 is CASRRAGNEQFF. CDR3 in DNA: TGTGCCAGCAGACGAGCGGGAAATGAGCAGTTCTTC.

The genes are TRBV11-1 and TRBJ1-1; D might be TRBD1 (6 bases). Germline CDR1 reads SGHAT; CDR2 reads FQDESV (reference sequence). Trimming left V 8 bases short and J 1 base short, with 14 bases between. This CDR3 has 14 residues. CDR3 DNA: TGTGCCAGCCGCAGACAGGACAAGAACACTGAAGCTTTCTTT. Encoded protein: CASRRQDKNTEAFF.

The J gene is TRBJ2-1, the V gene TRBV7-9; TRBD2 matches at 8 bases. The CDR3 loop spans 14 amino acids. J lost 7 bases, V lost 7 bases, and 9 bases had no gene match. The germline CDR1 and CDR2 sequences are SEHNR and FQNEAQ (reference sequence). CDR3 DNA sequence: TGTGCCAGCACCCCAACTAGCGGAGGAAATGAGCAGTTCTTC. Encoded protein: CASTPTSGGNEQFF.

The chain employs TRBV5-6 and TRBJ2-3; TRBD2 matches at 7 bases. V shed 4 bases and J 6 bases; nucleotides not matched to a gene: 5. There are 13 residues in the CDR3. Germline V gene lookup returns CDR1 SGHDT and CDR2 YYEEEE. The CDR3 coding sequence is TGTGCCAGCAGCCCAATACTAGCGGATACGCAGTATTTT. Amino acid sequence: CASSPILADTQYF.

This chain uses TRBV10-1 with TRBJ2-7; possibly TRBD2 for D (6 bases). The length of the CDR3 is 11 residues. From germline, CDR1 is WNHNN and CDR2 SYGVQD (reference sequence). V lost 3 bases and J 12 bases, leaving 12 bases between the germline ends. Written as DNA, the CDR3 is TGCGCCAGCAGTGACGGGGGAAGTCGGTACTTC. Encoded protein: CASSDGGSRYF.

The chain carries TRBV5-3 and TRBJ2-5, with 12 bases identical to TRBD2. TRBV5-3 is assigned to the ORF class and has an uncertain function. J lost 5 bases, V lost 3 bases, and 8 bases had no gene match. CDR3 length equals 16 residues. For the CDR3, the DNA is TGTGCCAGAAGCTCGCCCAGACTAGCGGGAGATGAGACCCAGTACTTC. This translates into CARSSPRLAGDETQYF.

The rearrangement links TRBV19 to TRBJ2-1; TRBD1 agrees at 10 bases. Per the germline V gene, CDR1 is LNHDA and CDR2 is SQIVND (reference sequence). The CDR3 is made up of 14 amino acids. Losses at the gene ends were 7 bases for V and 3 bases for J; bases not matched to a gene: 3. Here the CDR3 reads CASIRTGGYNEQFF. The CDR3 DNA reads TGTGCCAGTATACGGACAGGGGGCTACAATGAGCAGTTCTTC.

This clone was seen once. The genes are TRBV10-2 and TRBJ2-7, with 11 bases fitting TRBD2. With V trimmed by 6 bases and J by 5 bases, 15 bases remained unmatched. The germline V gene has CDR1 WSHSY and CDR2 SAAADI. This CDR3 has 17 amino acids. The CDR3: CASRLLTSGKTGHEQYF. CDR3 coding DNA: TGCGCCAGCAGACTCCTGACTAGCGGGAAGACCGGCCACGAGCAGTACTTC.

The chain uses TRBV27 and TRBJ1-1; 9 bases align to TRBD1. J lost 4 bases, V lost 8 bases, and 11 bases had no gene match. CDR1 and CDR2 (germline): MNHEY, SMNVEV (reference sequence). The CDR3 covers 15 residues. The CDR3 DNA reads TGTGCCAGCCGGAAATGGACAGGGGTGGCCACTGAAGCTTTCTTT. As protein: CASRKWTGVATEAFF.

This chain's CDR3 is CASSVGTFYEQYF. DNA for the CDR3: TGTGCCAGCAGCGTCGGGACTTTTTACGAGCAGTACTTC. The chain recombines TRBV7-9 with TRBJ2-7; TRBD2 is a possible D gene (6 bases). Germline V lookup: CDR1 SEHNR, CDR2 FQNEAQ (reference sequence). This CDR3 spans 13 amino acids. V shed 5 bases and J shed 4 bases, with 12 bases lying between them.

The chain is built from TRBV21-1 and TRBJ2-7; TRBD1 is the table's D call, not checked against the DNA. TRBV21-1 is given as a pseudogene. CDR3 length: 17 amino acids. CDR3 protein: CASSQSLLGQGSFWQYF. The CDR3 region has the DNA TGTGCCAGCAGCCAAAGCCTGCTGGGACAGGGAAGCTTTTGGCAGTACTTC.

The V and J genes are TRBV24-1 and TRBJ2-1; D is perhaps TRBD1 (6 bases). Germline CDR1 reads KGHDR; CDR2 reads SFDVKD. The CDR3 runs to 13 residues. V was clipped by 7 bases and J by 1 base, with 7 bases between them. CDR3 loop: CATRDSSYNEQFF. The CDR3 nucleotides read TGTGCCACCAGGGACAGTTCCTACAATGAGCAGTTCTTC.

A few counts support this clone. The chain links TRBV10-1 to TRBJ2-2; the D gene is possibly TRBD2 (6 bases). Germline V gene data show CDR1 as WNHNN and CDR2 as SYGVQD (reference sequence). CDR3 length: 13 residues. V lost 6 bases, J lost 5 bases, and 10 bases lay in between. This CDR3 is CASRGTLTGELFF. CDR3 in DNA: TGCGCCAGCAGAGGGACTTTAACCGGGGAGCTGTTTTTT.

The chain employs TRBV4-2 and TRBJ2-2; D remains unclear. With 0 bases removed from V and 4 bases from J, the gap between germline ends came to 6 bases. Germline V gene lookup returns CDR1 LGHNA and CDR2 YNFKEQ. CDR3 length: 14 amino acids. CDR3 sequence reads: CASSQDYTTGELFF. The CDR3 DNA reads as TGTGCCAGCAGCCAAGATTACACCACCGGGGAGCTGTTTTTT.

This chain joins TRBV28 and TRBJ2-6; TRBD1 might be the D (6 bases). The V and J ends lost 5 bases and 4 bases respectively, with 9 bases between them. Germline lookup yields CDR1 MDHEN and CDR2 SYDVKM. The CDR3 contains 14 residues. DNA of the CDR3: TGTGCCAGCAGTACAGGGATCGGGGCCAACGTCCTGACTTTC. This encodes CASSTGIGANVLTF.

The CDR3 sequence is CASSFRSPTYEQYF. For the CDR3, the DNA is TGTGCCAGCAGCTTTAGATCACCGACCTACGAGCAGTACTTC. The rearrangement uses TRBV7-9 and TRBJ2-7; the D is unclear. V was cut by 3 bases and J by 2 bases, with 11 bases left in between. The CDR3 loop spans 14 amino acids. Germline V gives CDR1 SEHNR, CDR2 FQNEAQ (reference sequence).

This chain uses TRBV6-5 with TRBJ2-7; TRBD1 matches 8 bases. Germline V gene data show CDR1 as MNHEY and CDR2 as SVGAGI. V trimming: 6 bases; J trimming: 6 bases; junction bases outside the gene matches: 7. CDR3 length: 13 residues. For the CDR3, the DNA is TGTGCCAGCAGGCCATACAGGGGGGCCGAGCAGTACTTC. It codes for CASRPYRGAEQYF.

In its sample, this clone was seen a few times. The chain links TRBV3-1 (or the pseudogene TRBV3-2) to TRBJ1-4; D perhaps matches TRBD1 (6 bases). Trimming took 1 base from V and 6 from J, leaving 12 bases between them. The germline gives CDR1 LGHDT, CDR2 YNNKEL (reference sequence). The CDR3 is 15 residues long. The DNA of the CDR3 is TGTGCCAGCAGCCAAGTTTCCAGGGGTTATGAAAAACTGTTTTTT. It codes for CASSQVSRGYEKLFF.

The chain is built from TRBV11-3 and TRBJ2-7; 13 bases map to TRBD2. V lost 0 bases and J lost 4; bases outside the gene matches: 12. The CDR3 runs 19 residues. Germline assignment: CDR1 SGHNT and CDR2 YENEEA. The CDR3 loop reads CASSLDPIRLAGGRYEQYF. In DNA, the CDR3 is TGTGCCAGCAGCTTAGACCCCATTAGACTAGCGGGAGGCAGGTACGAGCAGTACTTC.